One and the same sample provided the 27 T cell receptor beta chains below, sequenced in a study of long-term antiretroviral therapy in people with HIV. Sequencing relied on immunoSEQ assay v3.0, run at survey level. Profiled with immunoSEQ multiplex PCR; TCRdb holds only in-frame clones, not every one. The sample yields about 24,000 clones, roughly four fifths seen once. The sample consisted of unsorted PBMCs, taken 0.4 years after starting antiretroviral therapy. These receptors all stem from a middle-aged man with HIV.

The sample holds one count of this clone. The J gene is TRBJ2-5, the V gene TRBV7-9; D unresolved. CDR3 length: 13 residues. Germline V lookup: CDR1 SEHNR, CDR2 FQNEAQ (reference sequence). V lost 8 bases and J lost 4, with 14 bases in between. CDR3 bases: TGTGCCAGCCGGGCCTCATCGTCAGAGACCCAGTACTTC. Amino acids: CASRASSSETQYF.

This clone was found a few times. J is TRBJ2-7 and V is TRBV7-9, with D possibly TRBD2 on 5 matching bases. Germline V lookup: CDR1 SEHNR, CDR2 FQNEAQ (reference sequence). V was pared by 5 bases and J by 3 bases, with 14 bases between. This CDR3 comprises 14 residues. As DNA, the CDR3 is TGTGCCAGCAGCCACCGGGATCAACTCTACGAGCAGTACTTC. Its translation is CASSHRDQLYEQYF.

The table lists this clone with a few counts. This chain links TRBV9 with TRBJ1-3; no firm D call. Germline assignment: CDR1 SGDLS and CDR2 YYNGEE. With 5 bases removed from V and 7 bases from J, the gap between germline ends came to 7 bases. The CDR3 consists of 11 residues. The CDR3 DNA follows: TGTGCCAGCAGTTCAAGGAACACCATATATTTT. Translation gives CASSSRNTIYF.

This clone was counted between two and nine times. J is TRBJ1-1 and V is TRBV27; D not certain. The CDR3 covers 14 residues. The V gene's germline CDR1 is MNHEY and CDR2 SMNVEV (reference sequence). The germline V and J ends were trimmed by 4 bases and 5 bases, with 14 bases remaining between them. Written as DNA, the CDR3 is TGTGCCAGCAGTTCTCTCCAGACCGGGACTGAAGCTTTCTTT. This encodes CASSSLQTGTEAFF.

The chain couples TRBV7-2 to TRBJ2-1; 10 bases fit TRBD2. The CDR3 totals 17 residues. Germline CDR1 SGHTA, CDR2 FQGNSA. Trimming at V came to 1 base and at J to 9 bases, leaving 12 bases not matched to a gene. The CDR3 loop is CASSLVLAGAPGGEQFF. The CDR3 bases are TGTGCCAGCAGCTTAGTCCTAGCGGGGGCTCCCGGGGGTGAGCAGTTCTTC.

The chain couples TRBV18 to TRBJ2-2, with D hard to call. The V end lost 2 bases, the J end lost 1 base, and 8 bases lay between the germline ends. This CDR3 comprises 15 residues. Germline CDR1 is KGHSH and CDR2 is LQKENI. The chain's CDR3 is CASSPTSRNTGELFF. CDR3 nucleotide sequence: TGTGCCAGCTCACCAACTTCACGGAACACCGGGGAGCTGTTTTTT.

A single count supports this clone. The V gene is TRBV7-3, the J gene TRBJ1-1; 9 nucleotides align to TRBD1. Germline loops: CDR1 SGHTA, CDR2 FQGTGA. The V and J ends lost 0 bases and 4 bases, in that order; junction bases with no gene match: 0. The CDR3 is 14 amino acids. CDR3 nucleotides: TGTGCCAGCAGCTTAACGGGACAGGGCACTGAAGCTTTCTTT. As protein: CASSLTGQGTEAFF. Filled out from reference TRBV7-3 and TRBJ1-1, the complete variable domain reads GAGVSQTPSNKVTEKGKYVELRCDPISGHTALYWYRQSLGQGPEFLIYFQGTGAADDSGLPNDRFFAVRPEGSVSTLKIQRTERGDSAVYLCASSLTGQGTEAFFGQGTRLTVV.

The J gene is TRBJ2-7, the V gene TRBV7-8, with a tentative D call TRBD2 (6 bases). The CDR3 has 13 residues. Germline-derived CDR1 and CDR2 are SGHVS and FQNEAQ. V was clipped by 5 bases and J by 6 bases, with 14 bases between them. CDR3 residues: CASSARGLREQYF. The CDR3 nucleotides read TGTGCCAGCAGCGCGAGGGGACTCCGCGAGCAGTACTTC.

The V gene is TRBV18, the J gene TRBJ1-6; 7 bases are shared with TRBD1. Germline V gives CDR1 KGHSH, CDR2 LQKENI. The CDR3 spans 16 residues. V was clipped by 3 bases and J by 5 bases; unmatched bases: 7. CDR3 in amino acids: CASSPGTAANNSPLHF. Written as DNA, the CDR3 is TGTGCCAGCTCACCGGGGACAGCCGCGAATAATTCACCCCTCCACTTT.

The chain combines TRBV4-2 with TRBJ2-1; TRBD2 aligns across 12 bases. Germline loops: CDR1 LGHNA, CDR2 YNFKEQ. The J segment lost 9 bases and the V segment lost 0 bases, leaving 12 bases of the junction unmatched. The CDR3 runs to 18 residues. The CDR3 sequence: CASSQDPPSGGAGGEQFF. The DNA for the CDR3 is TGTGCCAGCAGCCAAGATCCGCCTAGCGGGGGGGCAGGTGGTGAGCAGTTCTTC.

This clone has just a few counts. The chain recombines TRBV10-3 with TRBJ1-1; 7 positions agree with TRBD1. The V gene end was trimmed by 10 bases and the J gene end by 4 bases; junction bases not matched to a gene: 9. CDR1 and CDR2 from the germline V gene are ENHRY and SYGVKD. CDR3 length: 13 amino acids. This CDR3 is CASNKQGSTEAFF. The DNA of the CDR3 is TGTGCCAGCAATAAACAGGGGAGCACTGAAGCTTTCTTT.

This clone was seen only once. The genes are TRBV19 and TRBJ1-1, with 7 bases matching TRBD1. V was clipped by 8 bases and J by 3 bases; unmatched bases: 6. Germline V gives CDR1 LNHDA, CDR2 SQIVND (reference sequence). This CDR3 comprises 13 residues. For the CDR3, the DNA is TGTGCCAGTGGGAAGGACAGGTACACTGAAGCTTTCTTT. Its protein is CASGKDRYTEAFF.

The chain employs TRBV7-9 and TRBJ2-2; D possibly corresponds to TRBD1 (5 bases). The CDR3 runs to 16 residues. The germline V gene encodes CDR1 SEHNR and CDR2 FQNEAQ (reference sequence). V shed 5 bases and J shed 0 bases, with 13 bases lying between them. The CDR3 DNA sequence: TGTGCCAGCAGCGCATGGGAAGGGGCGAACACCGGGGAGCTGTTTTTT. Amino acids: CASSAWEGANTGELFF.

In DNA form, the CDR3 reads TGTGCCAGCAGCCCCTTGGGGCCCATGAACACTGAAGCTTTCTTT. Translating it yields CASSPLGPMNTEAFF. The chain links TRBV7-8 to TRBJ1-1; the D gene is possibly TRBD1 (5 bases). CDR1 SGHVS and CDR2 FQNEAQ come from the germline V gene. There are 15 residues in the CDR3. The V and J ends lost 5 bases and 0 bases respectively, with 13 bases between them.

V is TRBV6-1 and J is TRBJ1-2; 7 bases map to TRBD1. The CDR3 totals 14 residues. The germline gives CDR1 MNHNS, CDR2 SASEGT. The J segment lost 5 bases and the V segment lost 1 base, leaving 4 bases of the junction unmatched. The CDR3 DNA follows: TGTGCCAGCAGTGAAGACAGGGGAAGGTATGGCTACACCTTC. Translated: CASSEDRGRYGYTF.

The chain couples TRBV4-3 to TRBJ1-4; TRBD1 matches at 7 bases. Germline V gene sequence: CDR1 LGHNA, CDR2 YSLEER. The V segment lost 3 bases and the J segment 10 bases; nucleotides outside the gene matches: 11. The CDR3 extends over 15 amino acids. The CDR3 nucleotides are TGCGCCAGCAGCCAGGGGACAGCACCCGGGGCAAAACTGTTTTTT. It translates to CASSQGTAPGAKLFF.

The count of this clone is one. The chain links TRBV7-9 to TRBJ1-1; the D is unclear. Germline-derived CDR1 and CDR2 are SEHNR and FQNEAQ (reference sequence). V was cut by 2 bases and J by 6 bases, with 7 bases left in between. This CDR3 has 12 amino acids. The CDR3 region has the DNA TGTGCCAGCAGCTTAATTACAGCTGAAGCTTTCTTT. Translation: CASSLITAEAFF.

The chain carries TRBV28 and TRBJ2-7; D is unresolved. The germline gives CDR1 MDHEN, CDR2 SYDVKM. V lost 5 bases and J lost 2, with 7 bases in between. The CDR3 extends over 12 amino acids. The CDR3: CASSPLAYEQYF. The CDR3 coding sequence is TGTGCCAGCAGTCCCTTGGCCTACGAGCAGTACTTC. The full variable domain, rest sourced from reference TRBV28 and TRBJ2-7, is DVKVTQSSRYLVKRTGEKVFLECVQDMDHENMFWYRQDPGLGLRLIYFSYDVKMKEKGDIPEGYSVSREKKERFSLILESASTNQTSMYLCASSPLAYEQYFGPGTRLTVT.

The count of this clone is one. V and J are TRBV7-3 and TRBJ1-1; 11 bases map to TRBD1. This CDR3 has 17 amino acids. Germline V CDR1 and CDR2: SGHTA, FQGTGA. With 3 bases clipped from V and 0 bases from J, the junction kept 6 bases outside the gene matches. CDR3 sequence (DNA): TGTGCCAGCAGCTTGTACGGGACAGGGGGAATGAACACTGAAGCTTTCTTT. It encodes CASSLYGTGGMNTEAFF.

The chain combines TRBV18 with TRBJ1-4; a weak D match, TRBD1 (5 bases). Trimming removed 2 bases at V and 5 bases at J, with 15 bases between. This CDR3 comprises 16 residues. Per the germline V gene, CDR1 is KGHSH and CDR2 is LQKENI. The CDR3 coding sequence is TGTGCCAGCTCACCAGGGGTCGGGGGTCGGAATGAAAAACTGTTTTTT. This translates into CASSPGVGGRNEKLFF. Variable domain in full (rest from reference TRBV18 and TRBJ1-4): NAGVMQNPRHLVRRRGQEARLRCSPMKGHSHVYWYRQLPEEGLKFMVYLQKENIIDESGMPKERFSAEFPKEGPSILRIQQVVRGDSAAYFCASSPGVGGRNEKLFFGSGTQLSVL.

The chain couples TRBV20-1 to TRBJ2-7; no clear D gene. Trimming stripped 3 bases from V and 3 bases from J, with 6 bases between. From germline, CDR1 is DFQATT and CDR2 SNEGSKA (reference sequence). The length of the CDR3 is 11 residues. In DNA, the CDR3 is TGCAGTGCTAGGAGAAACTACGAGCAGTACTTC. Its protein is CSARRNYEQYF.

The CDR3 nucleotides read TGTGCCAGCAGCTTCCGGACAGGCGACTATGGCTACACCTTC. Its translation is CASSFRTGDYGYTF. The genes are TRBV7-2 and TRBJ1-2; TRBD1 aligns across 7 bases. This CDR3 region has 14 residues. With V trimmed by 3 bases and J by 3 bases, 4 bases remained unmatched. Per germline, CDR1 SGHTA and CDR2 FQGNSA.

The V gene is TRBV6-5, the J gene TRBJ1-3; D is uncertain. V shed 6 bases and J shed 1 base, with 10 bases lying between them. The germline V gene encodes CDR1 MNHEY and CDR2 SVGAGI. This CDR3 spans 14 amino acids. In nucleotides, the CDR3 is TGTGCCAGCAGAACGAGCCAATCTGGAAACACCATATATTTT. This gives the protein CASRTSQSGNTIYF.

The gene calls are TRBV15 and TRBJ1-2; 7 nucleotides match TRBD1. V shed 0 bases and J 7 bases; nucleotides not matched to a gene: 8. The CDR3 runs 15 residues. Germline V gene sequence: CDR1 LNHNV, CDR2 YYDKDF (reference sequence). The CDR3 is CATSRDRGQLFGYTF. The CDR3 DNA follows: TGTGCCACCAGCAGAGACCGGGGACAGCTCTTTGGCTACACCTTC.

This chain uses TRBV19 with TRBJ1-1, with D possibly matching TRBD1 (5 bases). Trimming removed 5 bases at V and 1 base at J, with 8 bases between. Germline V lookup: CDR1 LNHDA, CDR2 SQIVND (reference sequence). The CDR3 length is 13 residues. CDR3 sequence: CASSFQGNTEAFF. In DNA, the CDR3 is TGTGCCAGTAGTTTTCAGGGGAACACTGAAGCTTTCTTT. The full variable domain, its missing parts supplied by reference TRBV19 and TRBJ1-1, is DGGITQSPKYLFRKEGQNVTLSCEQNLNHDAMYWYRQDPGQGLRLIYYSQIVNDFQKGDIAEGYSVSREKKESFPLTVTSAQKNPTAFYLCASSFQGNTEAFFGQGTRLTVV.

V usage is TRBV5-4 and J usage is TRBJ2-7; D gene uncertain. Trimming pared 5 bases from V and 7 bases from J, leaving 10 bases between. The CDR3 totals 11 residues. The germline CDR1 and CDR2 sequences are SGHNT and YYREEE (reference sequence). The DNA for the CDR3 is TGTGCCAGCAGTAGGAACTATGAGCAGTACTTC. Translating it yields CASSRNYEQYF.

V usage is TRBV19 and J usage is TRBJ2-7, with TRBD2 identical over 8 bases. This CDR3 is 14 amino acids long. From germline, CDR1 is LNHDA and CDR2 SQIVND (reference sequence). J was trimmed by 5 bases and V by 5 bases; bases with no gene match: 8. The CDR3 coding sequence is TGTGCCAGTAGTCCGGGACTAGGTCCCAACGAGCAGTACTTC. This gives the protein CASSPGLGPNEQYF.